A selection of T cell receptor beta chains follows, all from one sample in a study of cytomegalovirus exposure and HLA in healthy donors. Sequencing used immunoSEQ multiplex PCR; TCRdb keeps in-frame clones, though not all of them. The sample carries roughly 150,000 clones, roughly three quarters recorded once. Sequencing was performed on PBMCs. The receptors were sampled from a male donor in good health and CMV-seronegative. The CDR3 runs from the conserved cysteine through the conserved F or W. D genes are given only for firm matches. The size field is filled for only some rows; it gives once, few, many or a size class.

J,size,V,D,CDR3,DNA
TRBJ2-7,-,TRBV10-3,TRBD1,CAIRDRGSHEQYF,TGTGCCATCAGGGACAGGGGTTCCCACGAGCAGTACTTC
TRBJ1-5,-,TRBV27,-,CASSYSSNQPQHF,TGTGCCAGCAGTTACAGTAGCAATCAGCCCCAGCATTTT
TRBJ2-2,-,TRBV7-2,TRBD2,CASSRTSGSSGELFF,TGTGCCAGCAGCAGGACTAGCGGGAGTTCGGGGGAGCTGTTTTTT
TRBJ2-7,-,TRBV7-2,TRBD2,CASSPRLAGYEQYF,TGTGCCAGCAGCCCTCGACTAGCGGGGTACGAGCAGTACTTC
TRBJ1-6,-,TRBV11-3,TRBD1,CASSFWNRDSDSSYNSPLHF,TGTGCCAGCAGCTTTTGGAATCGGGACAGCGACAGCTCCTATAATTCACCCCTCCACTTT
TRBJ2-3,-,TRBV2,-,CASIPGHPRGDTQYF,TGTGCCAGCATCCCGGGACATCCCCGAGGGGATACGCAGTATTTT
TRBJ1-5,-,TRBV5-6,TRBD1,CASSPGGLINQPQHF,TGTGCCAGCAGCCCAGGGGGGTTGATCAATCAGCCCCAGCATTTT
TRBJ2-3,-,TRBV7-2,TRBD2,CASSSPPGTSPAGDTQYF,TGTGCCAGCAGCTCCCCTCCCGGGACTAGCCCTGCGGGGGATACGCAGTATTTT
TRBJ2-5,-,TRBV5-1,-,CASSPATRETQYF,TGCGCCAGCAGCCCCGCCACGAGAGAGACCCAGTACTTC
TRBJ1-4,-,TRBV25-1,TRBD1,CASSGDSGQASF,TGTGCCAGCAGTGGGGATAGTGGACAGGCGAGTTTT
TRBJ1-2,-,TRBV28,-,CASSVSWQGYGYTF,TGTGCCAGCAGTGTGTCGTGGCAGGGGTATGGCTACACCTTC
TRBJ2-7,-,TRBV6-1,-,CASRGTGSYEQYF,TGTGCCAGCAGGGGCACAGGGTCCTACGAGCAGTACTTC
TRBJ1-1,once,TRBV18,-,CASSPGTAAEAFF,TGTGCCAGCTCACCGGGGACTGCGGCTGAAGCTTTCTTT
TRBJ2-2,few,TRBV7-9,TRBD1,CASSLLTGTGGELFF,TGTGCCAGCAGCCTCCTGACAGGGACGGGCGGGGAGCTGTTTTTT